This TCR beta chain was sequenced for a study of control samples from healthy donors and cancer patients. Profiling relied on immunoSEQ multiplex PCR, and the TCRdb table lists in-frame clones only, not all of them. The repertoire has about 75,000 clones, roughly 80% of them found once; the top ten carry around 16%. CDR1 and CDR2 from the germline V gene are SGHRS and YFSETQ. J lost 4 bases, V lost 7 bases, and 4 bases had no gene match. This CDR3 is built from 14 residues. Input material: blood. The V gene is TRBV5-1, the J gene TRBJ2-1; the match to TRBD2 covers 11 bases. The source is a man between 50 and 59 years old in good health. Here the CDR3 reads CASQTSGTYNEQFF. The CDR3 bases are TGCGCCAGCCAGACTAGCGGGACATACAATGAGCAGTTCTTC. The full variable domain, completed using reference TRBV5-1 and TRBJ2-1, is KAGVTQTPRYLIKTRGQQVTLSCSPISGHRSVSWYQQTPGQGLQFLFEYFSETQRNKGNFPGRFSGRQFSNSRSEMNVSTLELGDSALYLCASQTSGTYNEQFFGPGTRLTVL.